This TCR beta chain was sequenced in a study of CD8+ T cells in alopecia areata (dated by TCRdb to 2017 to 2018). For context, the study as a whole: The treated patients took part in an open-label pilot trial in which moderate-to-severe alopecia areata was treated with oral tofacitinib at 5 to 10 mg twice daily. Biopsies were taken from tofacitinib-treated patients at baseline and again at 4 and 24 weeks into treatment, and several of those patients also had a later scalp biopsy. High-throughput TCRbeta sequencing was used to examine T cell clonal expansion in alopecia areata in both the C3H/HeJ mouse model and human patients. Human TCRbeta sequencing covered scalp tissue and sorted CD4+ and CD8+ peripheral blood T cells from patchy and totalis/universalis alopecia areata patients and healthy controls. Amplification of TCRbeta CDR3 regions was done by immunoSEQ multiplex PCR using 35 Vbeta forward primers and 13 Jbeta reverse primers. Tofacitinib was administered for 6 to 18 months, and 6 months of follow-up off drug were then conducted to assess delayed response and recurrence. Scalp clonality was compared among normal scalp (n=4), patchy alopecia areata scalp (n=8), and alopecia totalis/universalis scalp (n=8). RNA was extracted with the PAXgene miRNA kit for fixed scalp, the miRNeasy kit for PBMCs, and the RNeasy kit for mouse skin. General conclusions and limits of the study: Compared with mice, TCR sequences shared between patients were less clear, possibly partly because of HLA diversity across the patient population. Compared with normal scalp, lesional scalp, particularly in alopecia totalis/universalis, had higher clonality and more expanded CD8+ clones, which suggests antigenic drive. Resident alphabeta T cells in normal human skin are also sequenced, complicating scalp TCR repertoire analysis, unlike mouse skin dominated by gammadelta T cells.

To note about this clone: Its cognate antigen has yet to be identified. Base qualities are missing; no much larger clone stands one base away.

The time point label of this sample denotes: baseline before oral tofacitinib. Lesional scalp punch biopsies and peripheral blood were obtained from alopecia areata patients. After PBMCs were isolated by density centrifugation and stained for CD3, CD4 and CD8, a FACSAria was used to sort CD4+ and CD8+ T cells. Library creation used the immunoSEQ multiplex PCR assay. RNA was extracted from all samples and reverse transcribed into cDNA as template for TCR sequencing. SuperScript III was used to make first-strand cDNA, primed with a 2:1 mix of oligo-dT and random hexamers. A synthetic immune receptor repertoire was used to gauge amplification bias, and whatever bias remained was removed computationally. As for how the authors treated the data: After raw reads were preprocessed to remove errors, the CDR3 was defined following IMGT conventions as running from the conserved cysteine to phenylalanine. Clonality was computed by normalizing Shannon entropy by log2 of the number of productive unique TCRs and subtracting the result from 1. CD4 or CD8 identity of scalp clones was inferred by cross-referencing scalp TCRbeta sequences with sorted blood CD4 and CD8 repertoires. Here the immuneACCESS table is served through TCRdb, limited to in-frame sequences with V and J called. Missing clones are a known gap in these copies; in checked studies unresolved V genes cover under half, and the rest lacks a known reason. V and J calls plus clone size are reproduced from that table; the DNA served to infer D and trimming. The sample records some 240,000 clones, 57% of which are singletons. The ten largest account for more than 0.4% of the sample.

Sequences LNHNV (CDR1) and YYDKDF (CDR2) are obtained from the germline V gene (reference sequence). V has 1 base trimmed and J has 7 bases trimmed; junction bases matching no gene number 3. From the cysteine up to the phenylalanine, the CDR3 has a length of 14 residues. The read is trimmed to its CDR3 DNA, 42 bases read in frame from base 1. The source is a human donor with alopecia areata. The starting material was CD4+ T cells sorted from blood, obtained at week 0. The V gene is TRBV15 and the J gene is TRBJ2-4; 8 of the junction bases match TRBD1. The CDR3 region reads CATSRGQGMNIQYF. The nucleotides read TGTGCCACCAGCAGAGGACAGGGGATGAACATTCAGTACTTC.